This TCR beta chain emerged from a study of T-cell reconstitution after alpha-beta-depleted transplantation in children. Findings of the study overall: From surviving recipient T cells and thymic progenitors came the high day-60 TCRbeta diversity observed in some patients.

TCRbeta library construction was performed incorporating unique molecular identifiers. TCRdb called the PCR reads again in MiXCR, with one record for every CDR3 protein. This table has about 540,000 distinct CDR3 sequences, 25% to 30% appearing once. Regarding this clonotype: Its specificity is not known.

Trimming removed 5 bases at V and 0 bases at J, with 14 bases between. There are 15 residues in the CDR3. This TCR was recovered from a boy in the first two years of life with Wiskott-Aldrich syndrome, due to receive a stem cell transplant. Sequences were derived from PBMCs, sampled before TCRalphabeta/CD19-depleted stem cell transplant. The rearrangement links TRBV12-3 or TRBV12-4 to TRBJ2-7, with D perhaps given as TRBD1 or TRBD2 (6 bases each). The CDR3 DNA reads as TGTGCCAGCAGTCTACAGGGACTGCTCTCCTACGAGCAGTACTTC. It translates to CASSLQGLLSYEQYF.